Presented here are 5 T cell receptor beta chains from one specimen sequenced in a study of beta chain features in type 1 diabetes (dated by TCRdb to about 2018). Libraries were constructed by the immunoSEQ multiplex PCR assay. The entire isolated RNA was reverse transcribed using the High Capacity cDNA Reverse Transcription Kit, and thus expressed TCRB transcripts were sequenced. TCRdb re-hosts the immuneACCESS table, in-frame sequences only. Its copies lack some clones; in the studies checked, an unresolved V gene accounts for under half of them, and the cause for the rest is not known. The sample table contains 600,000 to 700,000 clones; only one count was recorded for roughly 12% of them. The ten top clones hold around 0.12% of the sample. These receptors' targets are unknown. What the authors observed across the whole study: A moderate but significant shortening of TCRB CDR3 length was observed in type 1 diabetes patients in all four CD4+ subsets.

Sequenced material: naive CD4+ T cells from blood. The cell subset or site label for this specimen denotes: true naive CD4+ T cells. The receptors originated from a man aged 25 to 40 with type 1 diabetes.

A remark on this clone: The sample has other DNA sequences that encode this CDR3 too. The CDR3, as DNA: TGTGCCAGCAGCTTACCCGGTTATGGCTACACCTTC. Its protein is CASSLPGYGYTF. The V and J genes are TRBV7-9 and TRBJ1-2; D is unclear. V was clipped by 2 bases and J by 5 bases, with 6 bases between them. There are 12 residues in the CDR3. The germline V gene has CDR1 SEHNR and CDR2 FQNEAQ (reference sequence).

CDR3 loop: CASSQGLAGSRETQYF. The CDR3 DNA reads as TGTGCCAGCTCCCAAGGACTAGCGGGAAGTAGGGAGACCCAGTACTTC. V and J are TRBV9 and TRBJ2-5; TRBD2 aligns across 12 bases. Per germline, CDR1 SGDLS and CDR2 YYNGEE. The junction had 12 bases not matched to a gene; V was cut back by 7 bases and J by 5 bases. CDR3 length: 16 residues.

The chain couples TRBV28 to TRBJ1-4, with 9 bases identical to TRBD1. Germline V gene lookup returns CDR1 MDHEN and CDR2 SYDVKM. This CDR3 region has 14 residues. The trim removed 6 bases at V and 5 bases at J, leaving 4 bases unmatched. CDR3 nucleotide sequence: TGTGCCAGCAGAACCGGGACAGGGAATGAAAAACTGTTTTTT. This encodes CASRTGTGNEKLFF.

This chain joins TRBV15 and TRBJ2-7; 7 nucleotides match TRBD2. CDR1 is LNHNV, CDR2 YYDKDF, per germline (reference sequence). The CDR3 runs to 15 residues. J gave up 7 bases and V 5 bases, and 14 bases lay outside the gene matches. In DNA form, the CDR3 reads TGTGCCACCAGCGGGGCGGGGGTGACCCCTTTTGAGCAGTACTTC. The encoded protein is CATSGAGVTPFEQYF.

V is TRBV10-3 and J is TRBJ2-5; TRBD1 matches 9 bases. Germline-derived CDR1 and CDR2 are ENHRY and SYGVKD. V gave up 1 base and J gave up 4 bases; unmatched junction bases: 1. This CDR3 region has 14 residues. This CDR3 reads CAISEWDRAETQYF. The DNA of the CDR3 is TGTGCCATCAGTGAGTGGGACAGGGCAGAGACCCAGTACTTC.